This T cell receptor (beta chain) was sequenced during a study of T cell changes during pregnancy in multiple sclerosis. Using immunoSEQ multiplex PCR, the repertoire was profiled, and TCRdb retains in-frame clones only, with some absent. The repertoire includes tens of thousands of clones, around 94% of them detected once, and roughly 3.2% sits in the top ten. V was clipped by 0 bases and J by 6 bases; unmatched bases: 7. CDR1 is SGHVS, CDR2 FNYEAQ, per germline. The CDR3 contains 15 residues. V and J are TRBV7-6 and TRBJ1-2, with 7 bases fitting TRBD1. This receptor was identified in a female donor in good health, enrolled as a control in a pregnancy study. Source: CD8+ T cells from peripheral blood mononuclear cells, taken in the third trimester of pregnancy. In DNA form, the CDR3 reads TGTGCCAGCAGCTTAGCGTTAAGGGACAGCGATGGCTACACCTTC. Translating gives CASSLALRDSDGYTF.